The next 3 T cell receptor beta chains were all read from a single sample in a study of blood T cells in healthy people across ages. Through a sample-barcoded 5' primer and a J-beta primer mix, a second PCR was run for roughly 6 to 12 cycles. TCRdb recomputed calls from the 5' RACE reads with MiXCR, one row per CDR3 protein. The sample carries 750,000 to 950,000 distinct CDR3 sequences, 20% to 30% recorded once. This sample also belongs to another study, concerning T cells of mothers and their children.

Material for sequencing was blood. The receptor source for this set is a boy between 10 and 17 years old in good health.

The chain is built from TRBV5-1 and TRBJ2-5; perhaps TRBD2 as D (7 bases). The DNA matches TRBJ2-7 better at its end, which makes the J call doubtful. The CDR3 has 14 residues. The germline V gene encodes CDR1 SGHRS and CDR2 YFSETQ. CDR3 nucleotide sequence: TGCGCCAGCAGCTTTGAGGGGGGGTACCACGAGCAGTACTTC. Its translation is CASSFEGGYHEQYF.

This clonotype was recorded at least ten times. The V and J genes are TRBV11-2 and TRBJ1-3; D not certain. The CDR3 is 16 amino acids. V lost 5 bases and J lost 0, with 14 bases in between. Germline CDR1 and CDR2: SGHAT and FQNNGV. This chain's CDR3 is CASSRVALISGNTIYF. CDR3 DNA: TGTGCCAGCAGCCGAGTAGCCCTTATCTCTGGAAACACCATATATTTT.

The V and J genes are TRBV7-9 and TRBJ2-1, with D unresolved. Trimming removed 1 base from V and 1 base from J, with 11 bases in between. The CDR3 is 16 residues long. The germline gives CDR1 SEHNR, CDR2 FQNEAQ (reference sequence). The CDR3 DNA reads TGTGCCAGCAGCTTAGTAGGGTCGGTTTCCTACAATGAGCAGTTCTTC. Translated: CASSLVGSVSYNEQFF.